One sample yielded the 26 T cell receptor beta chains listed below, sequenced in a study of cytomegalovirus exposure and HLA in healthy donors. The PCR used 60 Vbeta and 13 Jbeta primers. The table came from immunoSEQ multiplex PCR; TCRdb's copy has only in-frame clones and leaves some out. This table has about 91,000 clones, around 90% appearing once. Sequences were obtained from PBMCs. These receptors were obtained from a man aged 18-30 years in good health and CMV-seronegative.

The rearrangement links TRBV5-1 to TRBJ2-2, with 8 bases fitting TRBD2. CDR1 SGHRS and CDR2 YFSETQ come from the germline V gene. The V and J ends lost 3 bases and 4 bases, in that order; junction bases with no gene match: 5. The CDR3 runs 15 residues. DNA for the CDR3: TGCGCCAGCAGCTACGCTAGCGGGCTCACCGGGGAGCTGTTTTTT. This sequence encodes CASSYASGLTGELFF.

Only one count was recorded for this clone. V usage is TRBV28 and J usage is TRBJ2-5; 7 nucleotides line up with TRBD1. The CDR3 has 14 amino acids. V trimming: 8 bases; J trimming: 1 base; junction bases outside the gene matches: 7. CDR1 is MDHEN, CDR2 SYDVKM, per germline. CDR3 nucleotides: TGTGCCAGCGGCCCGACAGGGCCCCAAGAGACCCAGTACTTC. It is translated as CASGPTGPQETQYF. The complete variable domain, with remaining parts taken from reference TRBV28 and TRBJ2-5, reads DVKVTQSSRYLVKRTGEKVFLECVQDMDHENMFWYRQDPGLGLRLIYFSYDVKMKEKGDIPEGYSVSREKKERFSLILESASTNQTSMYLCASGPTGPQETQYFGPGTRLLVL.

The CDR3 here is CASSLDGAYNSPLHF. Here the CDR3 DNA reads TGTGCCAGCAGCTTAGACGGGGCCTATAATTCACCCCTCCACTTT. The chain recombines TRBV11-2 with TRBJ1-6; D ambiguous. Germline CDR1 SGHAT, CDR2 FQNNGV. CDR3 length equals 15 residues. Trimming removed 0 bases at V and 2 bases at J, with 5 bases between.

The chain couples TRBV27 to TRBJ1-2; TRBD1 aligns across 10 bases. CDR3 length equals 15 residues. With 4 bases clipped from V and 2 bases from J, the junction kept 4 bases outside the gene matches. Looked up from germline, CDR1 is MNHEY and CDR2 is SMNVEV (reference sequence). The CDR3 coding sequence is TGTGCCAGCAGTTACCTGGGACAGGGGAACTATGGCTACACCTTC. Amino acids: CASSYLGQGNYGYTF.

This clone came up once. The V and J genes are TRBV5-1 and TRBJ1-3; D remains unclear. The V gene lost 0 bases and the J gene lost 0 bases, with 10 bases spanning the gap. Per the germline V gene, CDR1 is SGHRS and CDR2 is YFSETQ. This CDR3 has 16 residues. The CDR3 bases are TGCGCCAGCAGCTTGGCCGGACTGAACTCTGGAAACACCATATATTTT. Translating gives CASSLAGLNSGNTIYF.

V usage is TRBV6-1 and J usage is TRBJ1-1; TRBD1 matches 7 bases. The germline CDR1 and CDR2 sequences are MNHNS and SASEGT. There are 12 residues in the CDR3. Trimming removed 10 bases from V and 1 base from J; junction bases left unmatched: 3. The CDR3 is CATRTGNTEAFF. The CDR3 DNA sequence: TGTGCCACAAGGACAGGGAACACTGAAGCTTTCTTT.

This clone was counted a few times. The chain recombines TRBV7-8 with TRBJ2-7, with D uncertain. The germline CDR1 and CDR2 sequences are SGHVS and FQNEAQ. This CDR3 has 11 residues. Deletions cut 5 bases from V and 3 bases from J, with 5 bases between. This CDR3 reads CASSNSYEQYF. The CDR3 DNA sequence: TGTGCCAGCAGCAACAGCTACGAGCAGTACTTC.

V usage is TRBV28 and J usage is TRBJ1-5, with a possible D match to TRBD1 (5 bases). In germline, CDR1 is MDHEN, CDR2 SYDVKM. The CDR3 runs 16 residues. Trimming removed 6 bases from V and 4 bases from J, with 19 bases in between. In DNA form, the CDR3 reads TGTGCCAGCAGCTATCCGAGACCCGGGGGTAATCAGCCCCAGCATTTT. Amino acid sequence: CASSYPRPGGNQPQHF.

This chain joins TRBV29-1 and TRBJ2-3; D remains ambiguous. In germline, CDR1 is SQVTM, CDR2 ANQGSEA. CDR3 length equals 12 residues. V was pared by 3 bases and J by 1 base, with 5 bases between. In DNA form, the CDR3 reads TGCAGCGTTGATCCCGGCACAGATACGCAGTATTTT. Translated: CSVDPGTDTQYF.

The chain's CDR3 is CASSQVRRASGRALSTGELFF. As DNA, the CDR3 is TGCGCCAGCAGCCAAGTCCGGAGGGCTAGCGGGAGGGCCTTGAGCACCGGGGAGCTGTTTTTT. The chain carries TRBV4-3 and TRBJ2-2; TRBD2 matches at 12 bases. CDR3 length: 21 amino acids. The ends lost 1 base at V and 4 bases at J; junction bases unmatched: 16. From germline, CDR1 is LGHNA and CDR2 YSLEER.

The chain combines TRBV28 with TRBJ1-5; D is undetermined. V dropped 6 bases and J dropped 0 bases, with 9 bases sitting between them. Germline lookup yields CDR1 MDHEN and CDR2 SYDVKM. This CDR3 is 14 amino acids long. The CDR3 nucleotides read TGTGCCAGCAGGCGGGGTTATAGCAATCAGCCCCAGCATTTT. Translation gives CASRRGYSNQPQHF.

This chain uses TRBV5-1 with TRBJ1-6; 9 nucleotides agree with TRBD1. V lost 6 bases and J lost 13; bases outside the gene matches: 11. The CDR3 totals 14 residues. Germline CDR1 and CDR2: SGHRS and YFSETQ. As DNA, the CDR3 is TGCGCCAGCACACCGGGACAGGGAAGAGGGCCCCTCCACTTT. This encodes CASTPGQGRGPLHF.

This clone has only one observation. This chain connects TRBV11-2 to TRBJ2-6; 7 positions agree with TRBD2. The CDR3 consists of 15 residues. Germline V gives CDR1 SGHAT, CDR2 FQNNGV. V lost 3 bases to trimming and J lost 2 bases; unmatched junction nucleotides: 1. The chain's CDR3 is CASSLGGPGANVLTF. The CDR3 DNA follows: TGTGCCAGCAGCTTGGGAGGGCCTGGGGCCAACGTCCTGACTTTC.

The rearrangement uses TRBV27 and TRBJ2-7, with TRBD2 matching 13 bases. CDR1 and CDR2 from the germline V gene are MNHEY and SMNVEV (reference sequence). The junction had 8 bases not matched to a gene; V was cut back by 6 bases and J by 6 bases. This CDR3 is 15 amino acids long. CDR3 sequence reads: CASRTRTSGSSEQYF. CDR3 bases: TGTGCCAGCAGAACAAGGACTAGCGGGAGTTCCGAGCAGTACTTC.

The J gene is TRBJ2-7, the V gene TRBV6-5; possible D gene TRBD1, 6 bases. Germline values: CDR1 MNHEY, CDR2 SVGAGI. V shed 6 bases and J shed 0 bases, with 15 bases lying between them. This CDR3 is 15 amino acids long. The CDR3 here is CASSQGQGFSYEQYF. In DNA form, the CDR3 reads TGTGCCAGCAGCCAAGGCCAGGGGTTCTCCTACGAGCAGTACTTC.

The chain uses TRBV5-4 and TRBJ1-6; unclear D gene. CDR1 is SGHNT, CDR2 YYREEE, per germline (reference sequence). Trimming took off 2 bases at V and 7 bases at J, with 10 bases between the two ends. The CDR3 contains 14 residues. DNA for the CDR3: TGTGCCAGCAGCTTTTTTGTCGTGAATTCACCCCTCCACTTT. Its protein is CASSFFVVNSPLHF.

This chain joins TRBV15 and TRBJ2-1; the match to TRBD1 covers 9 bases. V gave up 0 bases and J gave up 7 bases; unmatched junction bases: 4. The CDR3 sequence is 15 residues long. In germline, CDR1 is LNHNV, CDR2 YYDKDF (reference sequence). The CDR3 DNA reads as TGTGCCACCAGCAGAGAGGGACAGGGCTTAAATGAGCAGTTCTTC. Translating gives CATSREGQGLNEQFF.

The chain carries TRBV5-8 and TRBJ1-1; D gene unclear. Trimming stripped 2 bases from V and 8 bases from J, with 10 bases between. The CDR3 is made up of 12 amino acids. The germline CDR1 and CDR2 sequences are SGHTS and YDEGEE. The CDR3 DNA reads as TGTGCCAGCAGCTTCCGATACCAGGAAGCTTTCTTT. As protein: CASSFRYQEAFF.

V is TRBV7-9 and J is TRBJ1-1; unclear D gene. CDR1 is SEHNR, CDR2 FQNEAQ, per germline (reference sequence). The CDR3 consists of 12 residues. The V gene lost 5 bases and the J gene lost 3 bases, with 7 bases spanning the gap. The CDR3 coding sequence is TGTGCCAGCAGCCAAGACTACACTGAAGCTTTCTTT. Amino acids: CASSQDYTEAFF. The complete variable domain, with remaining parts taken from reference TRBV7-9 and TRBJ1-1, reads DTGVSQNPRHKITKRGQNVTFRCDPISEHNRLYWYRQTLGQGPEFLTYFQNEAQLEKSRLLSDRFSAERPKGSFSTLEIQRTEQGDSAMYLCASSQDYTEAFFGQGTRLTVV.

The rearrangement uses TRBV7-2 and TRBJ2-3; 10 nucleotides line up with TRBD2. V dropped 4 bases and J dropped 4; count of bases not matched to a gene: 8. Germline assignment: CDR1 SGHTA and CDR2 FQGNSA. The CDR3 extends over 16 amino acids. The CDR3 nucleotides are TGTGCCAGCAGCTCTAGACCTAGCGGGAGCCCAGATACGCAGTATTTT. This encodes CASSSRPSGSPDTQYF.

This chain connects TRBV6-5 to TRBJ2-1; a weak D match, TRBD1 (6 bases). Germline values: CDR1 MNHEY, CDR2 SVGAGI. V lost 6 bases and J 3 bases, leaving 15 bases between the germline ends. This CDR3 has 15 amino acids. This CDR3 reads CASRNPRDNYNEQFF. In DNA form, the CDR3 reads TGTGCCAGCAGGAATCCCCGGGACAACTACAATGAGCAGTTCTTC.

The chain joins TRBV5-4 to TRBJ2-5; a weak D match, TRBD2 (5 bases). The end of the DNA fits TRBJ2-7 better, so the J call may be wrong. The CDR3 sequence is 14 residues long. From germline, CDR1 is SGHNT and CDR2 YYREEE (reference sequence). CDR3: CASSLYGDSYEQYF. CDR3 bases: TGTGCCAGCAGCTTGTACGGGGATTCCTACGAGCAGTACTTC.

The V and J genes are TRBV5-1 and TRBJ1-1; 7 nucleotides line up with TRBD1. This CDR3 is 14 amino acids long. Germline V lookup: CDR1 SGHRS, CDR2 YFSETQ. Trimming removed 2 bases from V and 0 bases from J; junction bases left unmatched: 1. The CDR3 here is CASSFGTVNTEAFF. CDR3 nucleotides: TGCGCCAGCAGCTTCGGGACAGTGAACACTGAAGCTTTCTTT.

The chain combines TRBV4-1 with TRBJ2-3; TRBD2 matches at 9 bases. Per germline, CDR1 MGHRA and CDR2 YSYEKL. The trim removed 0 bases at V and 6 bases at J, leaving 1 base unmatched. The CDR3 covers 14 residues. The CDR3 spells CASSQDSGRDTQYF. DNA of the CDR3: TGCGCCAGCAGCCAAGACAGCGGGAGGGATACGCAGTATTTT.

The V call is TRBV4-1, the J call TRBJ2-6; the D gene is possibly TRBD1 (5 bases). The CDR3 has 17 amino acids. Per germline, CDR1 MGHRA and CDR2 YSYEKL. The V end was cut by 1 base, the J end by 0 bases, with 10 bases between. CDR3 in DNA: TGCGCCAGCAGCCAAGTTGGGGCGGACTCTGGGGCCAACGTCCTGACTTTC. Residues: CASSQVGADSGANVLTF.

The chain is built from TRBV6-6 and TRBJ2-7; perhaps TRBD2 as D (5 bases). The germline V and J ends were trimmed by 0 bases and 0 bases, with 9 bases remaining between them. The CDR3 runs to 15 residues. CDR1 and CDR2 from the germline V gene are MNHNY and SVGAGI (reference sequence). CDR3: CASSYSLGDSYEQYF. The CDR3 DNA is TGTGCCAGCAGTTACTCGCTCGGGGACTCCTACGAGCAGTACTTC.